Listed here are 5 T cell receptor beta chains from one sample, sequenced in a study of blood T cell repertoires in COVID-19. Data came from immunoSEQ multiplex PCR; TCRdb stores just in-frame clones and leaves some out. The data hold about 240,000 clones, with roughly 80% observed a single time. Sequenced sample: peripheral blood. All receptors come from a woman aged 18 to 35 with acute or convalescent COVID-19.

This clone has more than one count but fewer than ten. In DNA form, the CDR3 reads TGTGCCAGCAGCTTGACAGGGGGCACTCAAGAGACCCAGTACTTC. Amino acid sequence: CASSLTGGTQETQYF. The genes are TRBV5-4 and TRBJ2-5; TRBD1 matches at 9 bases. Germline loops: CDR1 SGHNT, CDR2 YYREEE (reference sequence). V was pared by 1 base and J by 2 bases, with 3 bases of the junction left unmatched. The CDR3 is made up of 15 amino acids.

This clone has just a few counts. The V and J genes are TRBV11-2 and TRBJ1-3, with D unclear. The CDR3 length is 14 residues. Trimming pared 5 bases from V and 4 bases from J, leaving 12 bases between. Germline V CDR1 and CDR2: SGHAT, FQNNGV. The CDR3 region is CASSLMVSGNTIYF. The CDR3 DNA follows: TGTGCCAGCAGCCTAATGGTTTCCGGAAACACCATATATTTT.

This clone was recorded only once. V usage is TRBV6-4 and J usage is TRBJ1-2, with D maybe TRBD1 (5 bases). V lost 8 bases and J 8 bases, leaving 15 bases between the germline ends. Looked up from germline, CDR1 is MRHNA and CDR2 is SNTAGT. The CDR3 is made up of 12 amino acids. The CDR3 loop reads CASRGASGGYTF. The CDR3, as DNA: TGTGCCAGCCGCGGGGCCTCGGGAGGCTACACCTTC.

The V call is TRBV10-2, the J call TRBJ1-5; 8 nucleotides align to TRBD1. The junction had 4 bases not matched to a gene; V was cut back by 3 bases and J by 3 bases. Per the germline V gene, CDR1 is WSHSY and CDR2 is SAAADI. The CDR3 loop spans 15 amino acids. DNA of the CDR3: TGCGCCAGCAGTGAATCGGGACAGGACAATCAGCCCCAGCATTTT. Protein product: CASSESGQDNQPQHF.

The chain employs TRBV19 and TRBJ2-1; the D gene is possibly TRBD2 (5 bases). This CDR3 is 12 amino acids long. Trimming shortened V by 3 bases and J by 7 bases, and 7 bases separated the two germline ends. CDR1 is LNHDA, CDR2 SQIVND, per germline (reference sequence). In DNA form, the CDR3 reads TGTGCCAGTAGTATTGGGGAGAATGAGCAGTTCTTC. Its protein is CASSIGENEQFF.